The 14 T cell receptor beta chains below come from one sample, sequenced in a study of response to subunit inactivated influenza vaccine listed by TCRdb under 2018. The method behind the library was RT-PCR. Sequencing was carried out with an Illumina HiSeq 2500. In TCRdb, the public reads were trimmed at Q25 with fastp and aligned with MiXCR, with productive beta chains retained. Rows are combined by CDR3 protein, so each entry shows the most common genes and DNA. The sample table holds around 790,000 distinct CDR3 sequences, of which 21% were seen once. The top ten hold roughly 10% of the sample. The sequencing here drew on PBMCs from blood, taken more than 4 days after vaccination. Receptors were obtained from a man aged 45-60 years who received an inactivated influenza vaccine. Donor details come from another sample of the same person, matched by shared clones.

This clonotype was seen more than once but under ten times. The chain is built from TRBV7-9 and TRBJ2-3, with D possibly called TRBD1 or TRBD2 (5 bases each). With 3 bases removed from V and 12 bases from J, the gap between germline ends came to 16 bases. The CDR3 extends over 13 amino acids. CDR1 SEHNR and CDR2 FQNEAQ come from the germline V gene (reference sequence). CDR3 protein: CASSFTPGTRQYF. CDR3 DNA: TGTGCCAGCAGCTTCACCCCCGGGACCAGACAGTATTTT. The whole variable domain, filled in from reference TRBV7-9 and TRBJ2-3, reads DTGVSQNPRHKITKRGQNVTFRCDPISEHNRLYWYRQTLGQGPEFLTYFQNEAQLEKSRLLSDRFSAERPKGSFSTLEIQRTEQGDSAMYLCASSFTPGTRQYFGPGTRLTVL.

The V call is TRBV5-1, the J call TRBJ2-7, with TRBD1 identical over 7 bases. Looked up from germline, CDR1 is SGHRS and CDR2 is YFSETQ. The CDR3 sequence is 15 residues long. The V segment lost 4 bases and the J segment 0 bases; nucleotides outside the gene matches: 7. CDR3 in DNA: TGCGCCAGCAGCATTGAGACAGGGACCTCCTACGAGCAGTACTTC. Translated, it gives CASSIETGTSYEQYF.

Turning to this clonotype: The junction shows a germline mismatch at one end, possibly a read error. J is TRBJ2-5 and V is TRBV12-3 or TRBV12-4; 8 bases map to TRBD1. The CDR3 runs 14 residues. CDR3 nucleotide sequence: TGTGCCAGCAGCTTAGACAGGGGATGGGAGACCCAGTACTTC. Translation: CASSLDRGWETQYF.

CDR3 amino acids: CASSQGSRAHGELFF. The CDR3 region has the DNA TGCGCCAGCAGCCAAGGCTCCAGGGCCCACGGGGAGCTGTTTTTT. The genes are TRBV4-1 and TRBJ2-2, with D possibly being TRBD1 (5 bases). Germline assignment: CDR1 MGHRA and CDR2 YSYEKL. The CDR3 runs 15 residues. Trimming took off 1 base at V and 7 bases at J, with 13 bases between the two ends.

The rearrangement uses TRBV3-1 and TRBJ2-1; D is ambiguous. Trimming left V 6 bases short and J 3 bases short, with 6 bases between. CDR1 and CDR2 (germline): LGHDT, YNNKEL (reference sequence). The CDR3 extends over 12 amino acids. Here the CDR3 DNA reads TGTGCCAGCAGTGGGCACTACAATGAGCAGTTCTTC. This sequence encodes CASSGHYNEQFF.

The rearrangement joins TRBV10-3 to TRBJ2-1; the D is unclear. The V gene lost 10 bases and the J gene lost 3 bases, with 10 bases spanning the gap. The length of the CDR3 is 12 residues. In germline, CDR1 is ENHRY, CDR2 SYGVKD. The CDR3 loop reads CATEGNYNEQFF. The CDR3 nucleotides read TGTGCCACCGAAGGGAACTACAATGAGCAGTTCTTC.

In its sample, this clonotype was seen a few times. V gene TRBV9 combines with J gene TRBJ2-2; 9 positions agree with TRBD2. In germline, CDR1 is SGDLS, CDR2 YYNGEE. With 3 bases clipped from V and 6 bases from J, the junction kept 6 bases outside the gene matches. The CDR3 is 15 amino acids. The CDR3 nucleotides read TGTGCCAGCAGCGATCGGAGCGGGGGGCCCGGGGAGCTGTTTTTT. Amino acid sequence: CASSDRSGGPGELFF.

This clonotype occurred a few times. The CDR3: CASRFRGLSDQPQHF. CDR3 sequence (DNA): TGTGCCAGCAGGTTCCGGGGCCTTTCCGATCAGCCCCAGCATTTT. This chain joins TRBV6-2 or TRBV6-3 and TRBJ1-5, with a tentative D call TRBD1 (5 bases). Germline CDR1 is MNHEY and CDR2 is SVGEGT. This CDR3 spans 15 amino acids. V shed 6 bases and J shed 5 bases, with 17 bases lying between them.

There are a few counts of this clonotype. The DNA for the CDR3 is TGTGCCAGCAGCGCAACCGGGACAGTGCGTGGTGAGCAGTACTTC. Amino acid sequence: CASSATGTVRGEQYF. This sequence joins TRBV7-3 and TRBJ2-7, with 7 nucleotides matching TRBD1. V was clipped by 5 bases and J by 7 bases; unmatched bases: 14. Germline values: CDR1 SGHTA, CDR2 FQGTGA. The length of the CDR3 is 15 residues.

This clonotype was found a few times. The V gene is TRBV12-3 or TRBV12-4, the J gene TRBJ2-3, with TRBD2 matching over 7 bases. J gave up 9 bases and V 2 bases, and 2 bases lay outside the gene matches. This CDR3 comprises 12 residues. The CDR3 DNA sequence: TGTGCCAGCAGTTTATGGCGGGGGACGCAGTATTTT. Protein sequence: CASSLWRGTQYF.

Written as DNA, the CDR3 is TGTGCCAGCAGCTTATGGGCATCAACTAATGAAAAACTGTTTTTT. It translates to CASSLWASTNEKLFF. This chain links TRBV11-2 with TRBJ1-4; D gene uncertain. CDR3 size: 15 residues. The germline V and J ends were trimmed by 2 bases and 0 bases, with 7 bases remaining between them. Looked up from germline, CDR1 is SGHAT and CDR2 is FQNNGV.

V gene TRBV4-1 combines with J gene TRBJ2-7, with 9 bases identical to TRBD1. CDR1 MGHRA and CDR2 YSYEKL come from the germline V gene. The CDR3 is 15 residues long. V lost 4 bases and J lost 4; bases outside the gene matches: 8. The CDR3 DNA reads TGCGCCAGCAGCCTCCAGCAACAGGGGGCATACGAGCAGTACTTC. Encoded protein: CASSLQQQGAYEQYF.

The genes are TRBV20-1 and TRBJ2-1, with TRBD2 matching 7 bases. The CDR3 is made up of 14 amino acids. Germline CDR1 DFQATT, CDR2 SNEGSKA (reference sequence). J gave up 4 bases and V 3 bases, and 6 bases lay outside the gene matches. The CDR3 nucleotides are TGCAGTGCTAGTGGTGCTAGCGGTTACAATGAGCAGTTCTTC. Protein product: CSASGASGYNEQFF.

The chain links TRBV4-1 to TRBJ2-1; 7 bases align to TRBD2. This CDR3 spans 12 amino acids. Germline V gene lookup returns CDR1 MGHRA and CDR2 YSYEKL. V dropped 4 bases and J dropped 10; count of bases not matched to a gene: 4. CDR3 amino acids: CASSPSGKEQFF. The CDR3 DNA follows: TGCGCCAGCAGCCCAAGCGGGAAGGAGCAGTTCTTC.